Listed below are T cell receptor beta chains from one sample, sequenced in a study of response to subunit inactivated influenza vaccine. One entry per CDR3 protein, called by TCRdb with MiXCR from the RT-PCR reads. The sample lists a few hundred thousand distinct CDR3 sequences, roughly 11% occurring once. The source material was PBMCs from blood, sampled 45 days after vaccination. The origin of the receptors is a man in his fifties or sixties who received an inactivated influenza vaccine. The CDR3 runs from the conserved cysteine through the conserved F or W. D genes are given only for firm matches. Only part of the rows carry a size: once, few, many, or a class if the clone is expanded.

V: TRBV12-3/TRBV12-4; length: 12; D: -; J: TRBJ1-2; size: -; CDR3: CAGTRDVQGYTF; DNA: TGTGCCGGCACCCGGGACGTTCAAGGCTACACCTTC
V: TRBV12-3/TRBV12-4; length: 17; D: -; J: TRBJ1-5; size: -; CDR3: CASSYVGQGESNQPQHF; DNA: TGTGCCAGCAGTTACGTTGGCCAGGGTGAAAGCAATCAGCCCCAGCATTTT
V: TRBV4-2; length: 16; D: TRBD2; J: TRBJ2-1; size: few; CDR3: CASSQESIGGGTEQFF; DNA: TGTGCCAGCAGCCAAGAAAGTATCGGGGGGGGCACTGAGCAGTTCTTC
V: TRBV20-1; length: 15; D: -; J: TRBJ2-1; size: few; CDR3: CSARDLGASYNEQFF; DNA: TGCAGTGCTAGAGATCTTGGGGCCTCCTACAATGAGCAGTTCTTC
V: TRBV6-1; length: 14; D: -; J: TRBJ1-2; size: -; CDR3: CASKAGSPAYGYTF; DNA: TGTGCCAGCAAGGCGGGGAGCCCGGCTTATGGCTACACCTTC
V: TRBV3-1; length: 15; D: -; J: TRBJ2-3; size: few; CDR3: CASSQRNRVTDTQYF; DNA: TGTGCCAGCAGCCAACGTAACAGGGTAACGGATACGCAGTATTTT
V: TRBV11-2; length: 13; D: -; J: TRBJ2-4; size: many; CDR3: CASRPLAKNIQYF; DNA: TGTGCCAGCCGGCCCTTAGCCAAAAACATTCAGTACTTC
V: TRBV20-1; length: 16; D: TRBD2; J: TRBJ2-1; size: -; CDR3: CSASYPTSGPYNEQFF; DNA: TGCAGTGCCTCCTATCCGACTAGCGGGCCCTACAATGAGCAGTTCTTC
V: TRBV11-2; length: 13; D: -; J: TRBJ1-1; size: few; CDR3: CASSLAIYTEAFF; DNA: TGTGCCAGCAGCTTAGCCATATACACTGAAGCTTTCTTT
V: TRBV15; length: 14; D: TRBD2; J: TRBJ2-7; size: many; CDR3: CATSRASGVDEQYF; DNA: TGTGCCACCAGCAGAGCTAGCGGGGTCGACGAGCAGTACTTC
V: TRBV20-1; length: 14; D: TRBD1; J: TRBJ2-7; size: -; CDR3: CSATAGTEAYEQYF; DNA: TGCAGTGCAACGGCCGGGACAGAGGCCTACGAGCAGTACTTC
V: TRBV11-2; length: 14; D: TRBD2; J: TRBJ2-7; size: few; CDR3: CASRRLAGPYEQYF; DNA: TGTGCCAGCAGACGACTAGCGGGGCCCTACGAGCAGTACTTC
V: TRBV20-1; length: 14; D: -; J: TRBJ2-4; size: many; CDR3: CSAIPDVRWNIQYF; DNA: TGCAGTGCTATCCCGGACGTACGATGGAACATTCAGTACTTC
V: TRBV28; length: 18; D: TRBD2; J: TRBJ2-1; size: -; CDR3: CASSLGSTSGSSYNEQFF; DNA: TGTGCCAGCAGTTTAGGGTCGACTAGCGGGAGCTCCTACAACGAGCAGTTCTTC
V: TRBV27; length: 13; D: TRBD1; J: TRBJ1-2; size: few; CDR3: CASAWTGGHGYTF; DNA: TGTGCCAGCGCCTGGACAGGGGGCCATGGCTACACCTTC
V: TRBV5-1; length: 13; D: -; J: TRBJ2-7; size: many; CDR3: CASSLDREYEQYF; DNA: TGCGCCAGCAGCTTGGATAGGGAATACGAGCAGTACTTC
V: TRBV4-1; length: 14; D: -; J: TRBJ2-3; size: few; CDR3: CASSQPASTDTQYF; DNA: TGCGCCAGCAGCCAGCCGGCTAGCACAGATACGCAGTATTTT
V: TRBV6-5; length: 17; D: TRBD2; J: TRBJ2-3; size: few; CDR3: CASSYFASGLRQDTQYF; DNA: TGTGCCAGCAGTTACTTTGCTAGCGGGCTCCGTCAAGATACGCAGTATTTT
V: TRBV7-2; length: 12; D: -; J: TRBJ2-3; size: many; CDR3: CASSLNRDTQYF; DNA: TGTGCCAGCAGCTTAAACAGGGATACGCAGTATTTT
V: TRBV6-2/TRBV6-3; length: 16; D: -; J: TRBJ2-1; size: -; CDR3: CASSRSEGSSYNEQFF; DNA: TGTGCCAGCAGCAGGTCCGAGGGGAGCTCCTACAATGAGCAGTTCTTC
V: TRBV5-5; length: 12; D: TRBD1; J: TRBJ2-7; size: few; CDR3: CARNRGPHEQYF; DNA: TGTGCCCGCAACAGGGGGCCCCACGAGCAGTACTTC
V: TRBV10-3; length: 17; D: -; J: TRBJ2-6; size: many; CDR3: CAISESGTVNGANVLTF; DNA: TGTGCCATCAGTGAGTCGGGAACGGTGAACGGGGCCAACGTCCTGACTTTC
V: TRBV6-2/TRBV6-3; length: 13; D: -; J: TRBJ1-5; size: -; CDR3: CASSNSVFQPQHF; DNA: TGTGCCAGCAGCAACAGTGTTTTTCAGCCCCAGCATTTT
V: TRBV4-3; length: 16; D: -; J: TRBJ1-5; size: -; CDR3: CASSQDWQGINQPQHF; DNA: TGCGCCAGCAGCCAAGATTGGCAGGGGATAAATCAGCCCCAGCATTTT
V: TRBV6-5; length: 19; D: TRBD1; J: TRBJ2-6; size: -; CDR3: CASSYSPARGPFGANVLTF; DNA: TGTGCCAGCAGTTACTCGCCAGCCAGGGGGCCATTCGGGGCCAACGTCCTGACTTTC
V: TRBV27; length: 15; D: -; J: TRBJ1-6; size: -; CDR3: CASKGGRSYNSPLHF; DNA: TGTGCCAGCAAGGGAGGGCGTTCCTATAATTCACCCCTCCACTTT
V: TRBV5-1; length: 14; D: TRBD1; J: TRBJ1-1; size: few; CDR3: CASTTGQGFTEAFF; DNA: TGCGCCAGCACCACGGGACAGGGGTTCACTGAAGCTTTCTTT
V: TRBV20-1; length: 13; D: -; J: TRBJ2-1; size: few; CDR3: CSIRRETYNEQFF; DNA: TGCAGCATAAGGAGGGAAACCTACAATGAGCAGTTCTTC
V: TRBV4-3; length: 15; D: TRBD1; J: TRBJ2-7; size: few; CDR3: CASSQVLGQSYEQYF; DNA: TGCGCCAGCAGCCAAGTCTTGGGACAGAGCTACGAGCAGTACTTC
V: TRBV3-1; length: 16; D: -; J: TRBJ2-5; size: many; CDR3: CASSRDSPPYWNTNFF; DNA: TGTGCCAGCAGCCGCGACTCTCCTCCGTATTGGAATACCAACTTCTTC
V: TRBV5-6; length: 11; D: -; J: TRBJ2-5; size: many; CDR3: CASSLSGTQYF; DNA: TGTGCCAGCAGCTTGTCTGGGACCCAGTACTTC
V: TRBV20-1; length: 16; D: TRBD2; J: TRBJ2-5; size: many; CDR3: CSARGLAGGGQETQYF; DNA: TGCAGTGCTAGAGGACTAGCGGGGGGGGGACAAGAGACCCAGTACTTC
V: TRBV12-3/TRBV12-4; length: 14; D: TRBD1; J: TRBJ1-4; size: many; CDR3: CASSTRDRDEKLFF; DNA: TGTGCCAGCAGTACCCGGGACAGGGATGAAAAACTGTTTTTT
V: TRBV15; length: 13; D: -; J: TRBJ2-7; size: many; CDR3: CATSRDRIHEQYF; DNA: TGTGCCACCAGCAGAGACCGGATTCACGAGCAGTACTTC
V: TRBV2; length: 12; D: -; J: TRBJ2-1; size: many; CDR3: CASSTGYNEQFF; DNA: TGTGCCAGCAGTACAGGTTACAATGAGCAGTTCTTC